The 7 T cell receptor beta chains presented below share a single source sample, sequenced in a study of blood T cell repertoires in COVID-19. The protocol was immunoSEQ multiplex PCR, while the TCRdb copy is restricted to in-frame clones and leaves out a portion. Found here are tens of thousands of clones, around 91% of them singletons; the top ten hold roughly an eighth. Sequenced: peripheral blood. These receptors originate from a man aged 65-85 years with active or convalescent COVID-19.

This chain links TRBV21-1 with TRBJ2-2; the D segment call TRBD2 is taken from the table without a DNA check. TRBV21-1 is assigned pseudogene status. The CDR3 length is 16 residues. CDR3 residues: CARAGKTFANTGELFF. The CDR3 DNA follows: TGTGCCAGGGCGGGGAAAACATTTGCGAACACCGGGGAGCTGTTTTTT.

This chain links TRBV6-6 with TRBJ2-4; a weak D match, TRBD1 (8 bases). The V end lost 6 bases, the J end lost 3 bases, and 15 bases lay between the germline ends. This CDR3 is 15 amino acids long. The germline V gene has CDR1 MNHNY and CDR2 SVGAGI (reference sequence). CDR3 sequence reads: CASREQGGGKNIQYF. The CDR3 bases are TGTGCCAGCAGGGAACAGGGGGGGGGCAAAAACATTCAGTACTTC.

V gene TRBV2 combines with J gene TRBJ2-1; unclear D gene. V was trimmed by 7 bases and J by 8 bases, leaving 9 bases between them. There are 11 residues in the CDR3. Germline values: CDR1 SNHLY, CDR2 FYNNEI. The CDR3 DNA follows: TGTGCCAGCATGGAGCGACATGAGCAGTTCTTC. Amino acid sequence: CASMERHEQFF.

This chain joins TRBV15 and TRBJ1-6; 8 bases match TRBD1. Germline V gives CDR1 LNHNV, CDR2 YYDKDF (reference sequence). The CDR3 totals 17 residues. The ends lost 5 bases at V and 9 bases at J; junction bases unmatched: 15. The CDR3 is CATSGGPRTGKSSPLHF. The CDR3 nucleotides are TGTGCCACCAGCGGGGGACCGCGGACAGGGAAAAGTTCACCCCTCCACTTT.

This clone was detected a few times. The rearrangement links TRBV7-2 to TRBJ2-5; 10 bases fit TRBD2. The trim removed 3 bases at V and 5 bases at J, leaving 3 bases unmatched. This CDR3 has 14 residues. Germline loops: CDR1 SGHTA, CDR2 FQGNSA. The CDR3 nucleotides read TGTGCCAGCAGCTTCCAGCGGGGGGGGGAGACCCAGTACTTC. As protein: CASSFQRGGETQYF.

V usage is TRBV12-3 or TRBV12-4 and J usage is TRBJ1-2; D gene uncertain. V lost 6 bases and J lost 8, with 16 bases in between. The CDR3 is 13 amino acids. CDR3: CASSPSLEEGYTF. CDR3 nucleotide sequence: TGTGCCAGCAGCCCCTCCTTGGAGGAAGGCTACACCTTC.

About this clone itself: Compared with germline, one end of the junction differs, possibly owing to a read error. The chain uses TRBV3-1 (or the pseudogene TRBV3-2) and TRBJ2-7, with TRBD1 as a possible D gene (5 bases). The CDR3 sequence is 13 residues long. The V gene's germline CDR1 is LGHDT and CDR2 YNNKEL (reference sequence). In DNA form, the CDR3 reads TGTGCCAGCAGCCAAGTTTCTTGGGGCCATCGGAACTTC. It is translated as CASSQVSWGHRNF.